This T cell receptor beta chain was identified during a study of blood T cell repertoires in COVID-19. Study at large: The analysed material was cDNA or gDNA that came from T cells, B-cell-depleted T cells, or PBMCs.

V lost 0 bases to trimming and J lost 1 base, with 12 bases between them. The CDR3 spans 16 residues. Germline CDR1 reads LGHNA; CDR2 reads YNFKEQ. In the authors' workflow: Cell counts per sample came from amplifying reference gene primers. Sequenced by immunoSEQ multiplex PCR; TCRdb stores in-frame clones only, minus some. Clone size and the V and J calls come from that table; the DNA yielded D and trimming. The table shows around 160,000 clones, with roughly 79% occurring only once. The genes are TRBV4-2 and TRBJ1-1; D call uncertain. Input material: peripheral blood. This clonotype originated in a human donor with acute or convalescent COVID-19. The donor label of this sample is uncertain. This CDR3 is CASSQDSDRGNTEAFF. Written as DNA, the CDR3 is TGTGCCAGCAGCCAAGATAGCGATAGAGGGAACACTGAAGCTTTCTTT.